This T cell receptor (beta chain) derives from a study of beta chain features in type 1 diabetes. Study-wide points: Shortening that was moderate but significant affected the TCRB CDR3s of Type 1 diabetes patients in all four CD4+ subsets. Naive, central memory and Treg TCRB repertoires seemed to resemble each other more closely in patients than they did in healthy donors.

Comments on this clone: Its antigen remains unknown.

The CDR3 is made up of 13 amino acids. After removal of 2 bases from V and 6 bases from J, the junction contained 2 bases not matched to a gene. Germline-derived CDR1 and CDR2 are KGHSH and LQKENI. Since all of the isolated RNA was reverse transcribed, expressed TCRB transcripts were what got sequenced. Libraries were prepared by immunoSEQ multiplex PCR; TCRdb keeps only in-frame clonotypes and omits some of them. The sample lists around 280,000 clones, about 15% occurring once. Staining for CD45RO/CCR7/CD25/CD127/CD95/CD27 allowed sorting of CD4+ naive, central memory, regulatory and stem cell-like memory cells.

Sample: naive CD4+ T cells from blood. The origin of this receptor is a man aged 18 to 35 with type 1 diabetes. The V call is TRBV18, the J call TRBJ1-1; TRBD1 matches at 8 bases. The CDR3: CASSPGGQAEAFF. The CDR3 DNA reads TGTGCCAGCTCACCAGGGGGACAGGCTGAAGCTTTCTTT.